The clone carrying this T cell receptor (beta chain) came up once. Its matching antigen is unknown. This sample was taken from a study of regulatory dendritic cells for organ transplantation. The overall study: LPS was added to dendritic cell cultures on day 6.

Measured with immunoSEQ multiplex PCR; TCRdb has only the in-frame clones, and not every one. The sample records approximately 10,000 clones, under 90% being singletons. The V gene's germline CDR1 is MGHRA and CDR2 YSYEKL. This CDR3 contains 16 residues. J gave up 10 bases and V 0 bases, and 11 bases lay outside the gene matches. Allogeneic regulatory or mature dendritic cells were co-cultured for less than 6 days with CFSE-labeled sorted T cells at 1:10. The source material was naive CD8+ T cells from blood cultured with dendritic cells. As to subset: CD45RA+ naive T cells. The V and J genes are TRBV4-1 and TRBJ2-3; 9 bases align to TRBD2. The source is a human donor in good health. The CDR3: CASSQDIAGGLSAQYF. Written as DNA, the CDR3 is TGCGCCAGCAGCCAAGATATTGCGGGGGGGCTTTCAGCGCAGTATTTT.